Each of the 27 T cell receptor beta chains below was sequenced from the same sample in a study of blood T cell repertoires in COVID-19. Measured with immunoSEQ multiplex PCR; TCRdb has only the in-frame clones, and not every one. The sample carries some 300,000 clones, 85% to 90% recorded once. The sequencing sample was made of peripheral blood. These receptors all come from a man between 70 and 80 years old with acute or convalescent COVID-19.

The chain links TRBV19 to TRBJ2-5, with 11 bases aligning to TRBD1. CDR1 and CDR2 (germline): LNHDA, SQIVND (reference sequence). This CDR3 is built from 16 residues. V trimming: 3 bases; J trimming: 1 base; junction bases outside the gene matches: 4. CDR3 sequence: CASSILGTGGQETQYF. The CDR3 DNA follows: TGTGCCAGTAGTATCCTCGGGACAGGGGGCCAAGAGACCCAGTACTTC.

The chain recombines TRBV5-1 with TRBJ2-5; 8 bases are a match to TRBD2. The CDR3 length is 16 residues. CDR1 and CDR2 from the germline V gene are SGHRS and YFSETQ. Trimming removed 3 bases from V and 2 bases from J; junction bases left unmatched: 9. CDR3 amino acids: CASSSGGLAVQETQYF. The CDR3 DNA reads TGCGCCAGCAGCTCGGGGGGGCTAGCGGTACAAGAGACCCAGTACTTC.

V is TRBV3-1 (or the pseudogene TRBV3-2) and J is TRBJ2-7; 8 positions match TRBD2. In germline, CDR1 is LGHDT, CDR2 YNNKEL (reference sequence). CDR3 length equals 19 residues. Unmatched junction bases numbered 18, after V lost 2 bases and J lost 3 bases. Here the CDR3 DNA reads TGTGCCAGCAGCCAATGCCCCTTCAGCTCGGGAGGGAGTAACTACGAGCAGTACTTC. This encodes CASSQCPFSSGGSNYEQYF.

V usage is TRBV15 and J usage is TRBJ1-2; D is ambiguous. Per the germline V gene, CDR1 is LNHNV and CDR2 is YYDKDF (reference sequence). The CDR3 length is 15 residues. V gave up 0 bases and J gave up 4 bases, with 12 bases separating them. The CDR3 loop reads CATSREVGGGYGYTF. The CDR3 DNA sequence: TGTGCCACCAGCAGAGAAGTAGGAGGAGGCTATGGCTACACCTTC. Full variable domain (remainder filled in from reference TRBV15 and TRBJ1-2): DAMVIQNPRYQVTQFGKPVTLSCSQTLNHNVMYWYQQKSSQAPKLLFHYYDKDFNNEADTPDNFQSRRPNTSFCFLDIRSPGLGDTAMYLCATSREVGGGYGYTFGSGTRLTVV.

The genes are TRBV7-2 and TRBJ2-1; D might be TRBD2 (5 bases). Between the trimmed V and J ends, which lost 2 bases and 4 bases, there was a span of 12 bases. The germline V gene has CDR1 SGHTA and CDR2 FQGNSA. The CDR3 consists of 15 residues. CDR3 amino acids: CASSLTGGLYNEQFF. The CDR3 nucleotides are TGTGCCAGCAGCTTAACCGGAGGCCTATACAATGAGCAGTTCTTC.

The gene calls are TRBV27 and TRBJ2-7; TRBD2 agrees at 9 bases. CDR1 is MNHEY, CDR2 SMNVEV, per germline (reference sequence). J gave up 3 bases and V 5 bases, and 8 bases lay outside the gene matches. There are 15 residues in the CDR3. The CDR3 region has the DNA TGTGCCAGCAGTCGATCGGGACTAGCACTCTACGAGCAGTACTTC. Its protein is CASSRSGLALYEQYF.

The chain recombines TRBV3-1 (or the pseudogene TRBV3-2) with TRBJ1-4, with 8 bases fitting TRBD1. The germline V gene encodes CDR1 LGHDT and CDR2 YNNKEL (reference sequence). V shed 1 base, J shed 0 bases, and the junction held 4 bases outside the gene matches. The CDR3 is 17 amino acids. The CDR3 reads CASSQGPDRATNEKLFF. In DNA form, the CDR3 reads TGTGCCAGCAGCCAAGGTCCGGACAGGGCAACTAATGAAAAACTGTTTTTT.

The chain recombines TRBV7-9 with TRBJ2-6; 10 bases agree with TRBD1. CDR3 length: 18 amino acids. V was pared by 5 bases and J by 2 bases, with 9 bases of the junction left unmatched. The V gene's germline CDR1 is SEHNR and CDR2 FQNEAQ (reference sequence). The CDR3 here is CASSLPGQGSTGANVLTF. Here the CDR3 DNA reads TGTGCCAGCAGCCTCCCGGGACAGGGGTCAACTGGGGCCAACGTCCTGACTTTC.

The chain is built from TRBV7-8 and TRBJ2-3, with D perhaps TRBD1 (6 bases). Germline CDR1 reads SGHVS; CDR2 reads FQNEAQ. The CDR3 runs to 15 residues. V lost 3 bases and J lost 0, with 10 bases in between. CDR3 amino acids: CASSFGTTSTDTQYF. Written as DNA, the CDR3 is TGTGCCAGCAGCTTCGGGACAACTAGCACAGATACGCAGTATTTT. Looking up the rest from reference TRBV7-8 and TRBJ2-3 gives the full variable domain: GAGVSQSPRYKVAKRGQDVALRCDPISGHVSLFWYQQALGQGPEFLTYFQNEAQLDKSGLPSDRFFAERPEGSVSTLKIQRTQQEDSAVYLCASSFGTTSTDTQYFGPGTRLTVL.

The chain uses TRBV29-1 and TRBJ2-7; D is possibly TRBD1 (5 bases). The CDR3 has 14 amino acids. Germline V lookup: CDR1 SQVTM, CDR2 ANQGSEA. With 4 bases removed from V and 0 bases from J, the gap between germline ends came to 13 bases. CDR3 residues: CSVAQGRSSYEQYF. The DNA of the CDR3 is TGCAGCGTTGCCCAGGGTAGGTCCTCCTACGAGCAGTACTTC.

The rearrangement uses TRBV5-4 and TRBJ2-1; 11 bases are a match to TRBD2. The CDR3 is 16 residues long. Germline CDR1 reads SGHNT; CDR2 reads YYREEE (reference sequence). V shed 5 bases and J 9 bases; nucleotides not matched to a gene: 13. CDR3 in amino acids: CASSSPASGGSGEQFF. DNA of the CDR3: TGTGCCAGCAGTTCACCGGCTAGCGGGGGGAGCGGTGAGCAGTTCTTC.

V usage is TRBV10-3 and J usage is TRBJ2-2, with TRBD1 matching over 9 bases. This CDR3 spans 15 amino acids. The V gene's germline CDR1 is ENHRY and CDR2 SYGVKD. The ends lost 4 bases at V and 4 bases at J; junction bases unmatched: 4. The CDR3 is CAISGTGVRTGELFF. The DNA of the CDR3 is TGTGCCATCAGTGGGACAGGGGTTCGCACCGGGGAGCTGTTTTTT.

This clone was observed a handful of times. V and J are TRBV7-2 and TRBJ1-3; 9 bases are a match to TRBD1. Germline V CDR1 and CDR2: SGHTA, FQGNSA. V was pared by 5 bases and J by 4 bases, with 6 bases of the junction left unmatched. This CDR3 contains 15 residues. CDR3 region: CASSGLGQGGNTIYF. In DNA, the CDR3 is TGTGCCAGCAGCGGACTGGGACAGGGAGGAAACACCATATATTTT.

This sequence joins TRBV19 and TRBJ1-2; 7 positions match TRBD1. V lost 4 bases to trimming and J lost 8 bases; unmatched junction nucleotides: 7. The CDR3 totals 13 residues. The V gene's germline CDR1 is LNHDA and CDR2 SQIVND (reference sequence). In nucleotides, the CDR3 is TGTGCCAGTAGTAACAGGGGTAACTGGGGCTACACCTTC. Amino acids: CASSNRGNWGYTF.

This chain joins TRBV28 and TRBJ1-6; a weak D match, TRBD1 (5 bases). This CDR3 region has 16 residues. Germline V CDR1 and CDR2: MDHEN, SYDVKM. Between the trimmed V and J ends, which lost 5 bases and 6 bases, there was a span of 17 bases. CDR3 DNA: TGTGCCAGCAGTCCGTACCGGGGGACCGTTAATTCACCCCTCCACTTT. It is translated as CASSPYRGTVNSPLHF.

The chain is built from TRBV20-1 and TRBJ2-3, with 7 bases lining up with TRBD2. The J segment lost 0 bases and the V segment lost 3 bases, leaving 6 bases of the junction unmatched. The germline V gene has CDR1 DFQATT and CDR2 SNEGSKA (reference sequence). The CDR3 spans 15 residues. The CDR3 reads CSASTGGTSTDTQYF. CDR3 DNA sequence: TGCAGTGCTAGTACGGGGGGTACTAGCACAGATACGCAGTATTTT.

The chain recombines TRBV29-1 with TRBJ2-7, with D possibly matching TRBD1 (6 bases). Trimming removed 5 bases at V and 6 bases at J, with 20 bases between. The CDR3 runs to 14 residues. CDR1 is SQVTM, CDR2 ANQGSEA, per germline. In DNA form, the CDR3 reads TGCAGCGTTCTCGTTGGGGGCCGGGGTACCGAGCAGTACTTC. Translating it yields CSVLVGGRGTEQYF.

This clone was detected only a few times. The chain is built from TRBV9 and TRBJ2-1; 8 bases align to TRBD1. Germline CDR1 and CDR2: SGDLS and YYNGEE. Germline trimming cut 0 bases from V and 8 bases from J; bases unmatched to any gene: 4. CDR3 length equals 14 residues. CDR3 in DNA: TGTGCCAGCAGCGTAGGACAGGGGAAGCATGAGCAGTTCTTC. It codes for CASSVGQGKHEQFF.

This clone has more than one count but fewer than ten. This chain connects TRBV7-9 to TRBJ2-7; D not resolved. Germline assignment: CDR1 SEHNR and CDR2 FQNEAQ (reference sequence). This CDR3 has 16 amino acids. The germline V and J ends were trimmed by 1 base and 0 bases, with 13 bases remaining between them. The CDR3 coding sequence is TGTGCCAGCAGCTTAGTGAGGTATTCTGACTCCTACGAGCAGTACTTC. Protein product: CASSLVRYSDSYEQYF.

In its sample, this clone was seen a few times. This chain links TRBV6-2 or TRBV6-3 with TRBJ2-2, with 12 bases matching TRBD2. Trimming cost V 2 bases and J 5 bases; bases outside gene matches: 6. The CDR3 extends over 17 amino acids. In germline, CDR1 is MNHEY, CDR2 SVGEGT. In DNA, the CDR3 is TGTGCCAGCAGTTACACTAGCGGGAGGAGGCGGACCGGGGAGCTGTTTTTT. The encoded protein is CASSYTSGRRRTGELFF.

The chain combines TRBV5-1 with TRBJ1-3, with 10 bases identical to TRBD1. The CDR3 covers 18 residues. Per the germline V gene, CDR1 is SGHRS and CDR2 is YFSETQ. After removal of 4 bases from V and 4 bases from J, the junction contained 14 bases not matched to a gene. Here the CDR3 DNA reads TGCGCCAGCAGCCCTACCGACAGGGGGCAAAGCAGAGGAAACACCATATATTTT. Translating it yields CASSPTDRGQSRGNTIYF. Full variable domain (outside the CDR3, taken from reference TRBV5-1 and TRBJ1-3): KAGVTQTPRYLIKTRGQQVTLSCSPISGHRSVSWYQQTPGQGLQFLFEYFSETQRNKGNFPGRFSGRQFSNSRSEMNVSTLELGDSALYLCASSPTDRGQSRGNTIYFGEGSWLTVV.

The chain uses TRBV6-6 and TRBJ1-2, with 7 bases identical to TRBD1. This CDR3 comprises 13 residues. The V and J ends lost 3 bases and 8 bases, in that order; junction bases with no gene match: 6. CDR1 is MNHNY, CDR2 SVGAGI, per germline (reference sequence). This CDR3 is CASSYGGRGGYTF. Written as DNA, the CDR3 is TGTGCCAGCAGTTATGGGGGCAGGGGGGGCTACACCTTC.

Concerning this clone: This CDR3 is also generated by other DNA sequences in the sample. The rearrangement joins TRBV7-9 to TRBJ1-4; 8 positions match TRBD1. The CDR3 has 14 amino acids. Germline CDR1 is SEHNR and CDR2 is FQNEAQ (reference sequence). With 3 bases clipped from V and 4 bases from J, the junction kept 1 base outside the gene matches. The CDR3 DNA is TGTGCCAGCAGCTTCGGACAGGGTAATGAAAAACTGTTTTTT. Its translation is CASSFGQGNEKLFF. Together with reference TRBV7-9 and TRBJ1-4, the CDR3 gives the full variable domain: DTGVSQNPRHKITKRGQNVTFRCDPISEHNRLYWYRQTLGQGPEFLTYFQNEAQLEKSRLLSDRFSAERPKGSFSTLEIQRTEQGDSAMYLCASSFGQGNEKLFFGSGTQLSVL.

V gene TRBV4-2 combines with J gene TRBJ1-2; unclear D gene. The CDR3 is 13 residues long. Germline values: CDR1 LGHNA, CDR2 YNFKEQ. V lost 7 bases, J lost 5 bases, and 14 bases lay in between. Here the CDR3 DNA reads TGTGCCAGCAAGGGAGGCCGCTTTTATGGCTACACCTTC. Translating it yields CASKGGRFYGYTF.

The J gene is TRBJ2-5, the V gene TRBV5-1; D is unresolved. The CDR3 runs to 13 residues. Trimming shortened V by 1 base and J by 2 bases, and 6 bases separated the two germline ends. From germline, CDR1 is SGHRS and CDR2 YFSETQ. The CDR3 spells CASSLSGQETQYF. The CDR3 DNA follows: TGCGCCAGCAGCTTGTCCGGTCAAGAGACCCAGTACTTC. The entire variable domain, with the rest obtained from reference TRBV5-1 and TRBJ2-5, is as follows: KAGVTQTPRYLIKTRGQQVTLSCSPISGHRSVSWYQQTPGQGLQFLFEYFSETQRNKGNFPGRFSGRQFSNSRSEMNVSTLELGDSALYLCASSLSGQETQYFGPGTRLLVL.

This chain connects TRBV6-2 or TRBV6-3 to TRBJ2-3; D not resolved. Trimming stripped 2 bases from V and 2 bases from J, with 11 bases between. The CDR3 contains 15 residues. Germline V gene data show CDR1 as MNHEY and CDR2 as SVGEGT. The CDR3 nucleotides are TGTGCCAGCAGTTACCGTCTAGTACCCACAGATACGCAGTATTTT. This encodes CASSYRLVPTDTQYF.

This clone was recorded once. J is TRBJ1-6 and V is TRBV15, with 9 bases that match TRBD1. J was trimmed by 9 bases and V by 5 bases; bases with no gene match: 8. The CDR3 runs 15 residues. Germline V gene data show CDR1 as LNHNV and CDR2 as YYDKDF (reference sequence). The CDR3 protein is CATSAGQGPGSPLHF. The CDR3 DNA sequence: TGTGCCACCAGCGCCGGACAGGGGCCGGGTTCACCCCTCCACTTT.